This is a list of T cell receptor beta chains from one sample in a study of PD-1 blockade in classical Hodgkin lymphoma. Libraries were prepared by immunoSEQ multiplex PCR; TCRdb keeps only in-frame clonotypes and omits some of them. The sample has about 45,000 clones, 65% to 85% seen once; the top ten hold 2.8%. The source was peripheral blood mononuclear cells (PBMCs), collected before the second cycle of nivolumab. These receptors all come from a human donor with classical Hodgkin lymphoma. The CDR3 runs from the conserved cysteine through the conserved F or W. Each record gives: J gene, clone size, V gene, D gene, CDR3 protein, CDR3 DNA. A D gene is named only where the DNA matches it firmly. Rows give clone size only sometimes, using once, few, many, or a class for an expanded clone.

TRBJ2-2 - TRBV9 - CASSEIRGLAVGELFF TGTGCCAGCAGCGAGATCCGGGGGCTGGCGGTCGGGGAGCTGTTTTTT
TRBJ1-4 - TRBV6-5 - CASSLRGRNEKLFF TGTGCCAGCAGCCTCAGGGGTAGGAATGAAAAACTGTTTTTT
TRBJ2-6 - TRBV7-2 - CASSPIYSGANVLTF TGTGCCAGCAGCCCTATTTACTCTGGGGCCAACGTCCTGACTTTC
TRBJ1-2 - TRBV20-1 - CSARWRGYTF TGCAGTGCTAGATGGCGCGGCTACACCTTC
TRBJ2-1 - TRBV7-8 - CASSRTGPMDNEQFF TGTGCCAGCAGCCGAACGGGGCCCATGGACAATGAGCAGTTCTTC
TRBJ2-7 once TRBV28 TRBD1 CAIGGQGMSEQYF TGTGCCATAGGAGGACAGGGAATGAGCGAGCAGTACTTC
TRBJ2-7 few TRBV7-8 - CASSLIGVSYEQYF TGTGCCAGCAGTCTTATAGGGGTCTCCTACGAGCAGTACTTC
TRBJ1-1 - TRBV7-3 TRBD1 CASRLGTGGPLSEAFF TGTGCCAGCAGACTTGGGACAGGCGGACCTTTATCTGAAGCTTTCTTT
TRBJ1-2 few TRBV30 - CAWDNYGYTF TGTGCCTGGGATAACTATGGCTACACCTTC
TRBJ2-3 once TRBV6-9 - CASSYSNRGPKSTDTQYF TGTGCCAGCAGTTATTCGAATCGGGGGCCCAAAAGCACAGATACGCAGTATTTT
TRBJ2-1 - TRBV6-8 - CASTKTDSPLNEQFF TGTGCCAGCACCAAGACGGACTCCCCTCTGAATGAGCAGTTCTTC
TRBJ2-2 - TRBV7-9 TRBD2 CASRSLAGGPRDSAGELFF TGTGCCAGCAGGAGCCTAGCGGGAGGGCCAAGAGATTCTGCCGGGGAGCTGTTTTTT
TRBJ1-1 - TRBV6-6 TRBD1 CASSYLSTGASEAFF TGTGCCAGCAGTTACTTAAGCACAGGGGCCTCTGAAGCTTTCTTT
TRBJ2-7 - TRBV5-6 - CASSYEVDEQYF TGTGCCAGCAGCTATGAGGTGGACGAGCAGTACTTC
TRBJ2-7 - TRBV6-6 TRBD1 CASTADRDYEQYF TGTGCCAGCACCGCCGACAGGGACTACGAGCAGTACTTC